The next 19 T cell receptor beta chains were all read from a single sample in a study of T cell responses to AZD1222 COVID-19 vaccine. TCRdb keeps only in-frame clones here, not all; method: immunoSEQ multiplex PCR. The table has about 56,000 clones, 70% to 90% seen once. Sample: peripheral blood, taken on day 0 of AZD1222 vaccination. The receptors were sampled from an adult in good health.

The chain uses TRBV19 and TRBJ1-6, with D perhaps matching TRBD1 (6 bases). The CDR3 runs 16 residues. Trimming removed 3 bases at V and 7 bases at J, with 16 bases between. Germline values: CDR1 LNHDA, CDR2 SQIVND (reference sequence). The CDR3 bases are TGTGCCAGTAGTATTAAGTGGACAGCAGTAAATTCACCCCTCCACTTT. Protein sequence: CASSIKWTAVNSPLHF.

The chain combines TRBV28 with TRBJ1-6, with D maybe TRBD1 (5 bases). Germline V gene lookup returns CDR1 MDHEN and CDR2 SYDVKM. V gave up 6 bases and J gave up 4 bases, with 13 bases separating them. The length of the CDR3 is 15 residues. The CDR3: CASSDVTAYNSPLHF. The CDR3, as DNA: TGTGCCAGCAGCGATGTGACAGCTTATAATTCACCCCTCCACTTT. Full variable domain (rest looked up from reference TRBV28 and TRBJ1-6): DVKVTQSSRYLVKRTGEKVFLECVQDMDHENMFWYRQDPGLGLRLIYFSYDVKMKEKGDIPEGYSVSREKKERFSLILESASTNQTSMYLCASSDVTAYNSPLHFGNGTRLTVT.

The V and J genes are TRBV19 and TRBJ1-1; no definite D call. Trimming shortened V by 5 bases and J by 4 bases, and 11 bases separated the two germline ends. Per the germline V gene, CDR1 is LNHDA and CDR2 is SQIVND (reference sequence). The CDR3 contains 13 residues. In DNA form, the CDR3 reads TGTGCCAGTAGTTCCGGGGTGGGCACTGAAGCTTTCTTT. It translates to CASSSGVGTEAFF. The full variable domain, rest sourced from reference TRBV19 and TRBJ1-1, is DGGITQSPKYLFRKEGQNVTLSCEQNLNHDAMYWYRQDPGQGLRLIYYSQIVNDFQKGDIAEGYSVSREKKESFPLTVTSAQKNPTAFYLCASSSGVGTEAFFGQGTRLTVV.

The chain carries TRBV4-1 and TRBJ2-5, with D tentatively TRBD1 (5 bases). CDR1 and CDR2 from the germline V gene are MGHRA and YSYEKL. CDR3 length equals 14 residues. V was shortened by 0 bases and J by 5 bases, with 10 bases between the two germline ends. The CDR3 spells CASSQDPGRETQYF. DNA for the CDR3: TGCGCCAGCAGCCAAGACCCAGGGCGTGAGACCCAGTACTTC.

This clone was detected a few times. This chain uses TRBV19 with TRBJ2-1, with D perhaps matching TRBD2 (5 bases). The length of the CDR3 is 18 residues. The V and J ends lost 5 bases and 0 bases respectively, with 20 bases between them. In germline, CDR1 is LNHDA, CDR2 SQIVND (reference sequence). CDR3 protein: CASSDSLRTFSSYNEQFF. CDR3 sequence (DNA): TGTGCCAGTAGTGACTCCTTGAGGACTTTTAGCTCCTACAATGAGCAGTTCTTC.

The V call is TRBV7-2, the J call TRBJ1-2; 9 nucleotides match TRBD1. CDR3 length equals 13 residues. Trimming took 4 bases from V and 6 from J; bases not matched to a gene: 3. Germline V gene sequence: CDR1 SGHTA, CDR2 FQGNSA. The CDR3 here is CASSYRTGDGYTF. The CDR3 region has the DNA TGTGCCAGCAGCTATCGGACAGGGGATGGCTACACCTTC.

The gene calls are TRBV5-6 and TRBJ1-2, with TRBD1 as a possible D gene (6 bases). The germline V and J ends were trimmed by 1 base and 0 bases, with 16 bases remaining between them. In germline, CDR1 is SGHDT, CDR2 YYEEEE. CDR3 size: 17 residues. The CDR3 coding sequence is TGTGCCAGCAGCTTGTTGCGGGTTCACAGGGCTAACTATGGCTACACCTTC. Its translation is CASSLLRVHRANYGYTF.

In its sample, this clone was seen once. The chain combines TRBV27 with TRBJ1-1; no definite D call. Trimming left V 5 bases short and J 4 bases short, with 14 bases between. CDR1 is MNHEY, CDR2 SMNVEV, per germline (reference sequence). The CDR3 consists of 14 residues. CDR3 residues: CASSGMVMGTEAFF. CDR3 coding DNA: TGTGCCAGCAGTGGGATGGTGATGGGCACTGAAGCTTTCTTT.

V gene TRBV7-9 combines with J gene TRBJ2-1; TRBD2 agrees at 7 bases. The CDR3 sequence is 15 residues long. V lost 8 bases, J lost 4 bases, and 11 bases stayed unmatched. CDR1 and CDR2 from the germline V gene are SEHNR and FQNEAQ (reference sequence). The CDR3 DNA sequence: TGTGCCAGCCAAATCGCTAGCGGTTTGTACAATGAGCAGTTCTTC. The encoded protein is CASQIASGLYNEQFF.

This chain connects TRBV10-2 to TRBJ1-1, with a possible D match to TRBD1 (6 bases). V was clipped by 6 bases and J by 8 bases, with 10 bases between them. The CDR3 is 11 amino acids. The germline V gene has CDR1 WSHSY and CDR2 SAAADI. CDR3 nucleotides: TGCGCCAGCAGCGACAGGATAGAAGCTTTCTTT. Residues: CASSDRIEAFF.

V is TRBV4-1 and J is TRBJ2-5, with TRBD1 identical over 9 bases. The J segment lost 5 bases and the V segment lost 2 bases, leaving 6 bases of the junction unmatched. Germline assignment: CDR1 MGHRA and CDR2 YSYEKL. CDR3 length equals 15 residues. The CDR3 loop is CASSQKTGGRETQYF. CDR3 DNA sequence: TGCGCCAGCAGCCAAAAGACAGGGGGGAGGGAGACCCAGTACTTC.

The chain has TRBV10-2 and TRBJ1-2, with 8 nucleotides matching TRBD1. Germline trimming cut 6 bases from V and 5 bases from J; bases unmatched to any gene: 8. The germline V gene has CDR1 WSHSY and CDR2 SAAADI. The CDR3 contains 14 residues. The CDR3 sequence: CASRVAGGEYGYTF. Here the CDR3 DNA reads TGCGCCAGCAGGGTGGCAGGGGGCGAATATGGCTACACCTTC.

The J gene is TRBJ2-6, the V gene TRBV24-1; the match to TRBD2 covers 10 bases. Germline assignment: CDR1 KGHDR and CDR2 SFDVKD. Losses at the gene ends were 4 bases for V and 0 bases for J; bases not matched to a gene: 8. This CDR3 has 19 amino acids. CDR3 nucleotides: TGTGCCACCAGTGACGAAATACTAGCGGGGAGCTCTGGGGCCAACGTCCTGACTTTC. This codes for CATSDEILAGSSGANVLTF.

This chain joins TRBV27 and TRBJ2-5; D perhaps matches TRBD2 (5 bases). This CDR3 has 13 residues. CDR1 is MNHEY, CDR2 SMNVEV, per germline (reference sequence). V was pared by 4 bases and J by 5 bases, with 11 bases between. The CDR3 sequence: CASSSNWRETQYF. The DNA of the CDR3 is TGTGCCAGCAGTTCCAATTGGAGGGAGACCCAGTACTTC.

The chain uses TRBV28 and TRBJ1-1, with D uncertain. This CDR3 contains 12 residues. CDR1 and CDR2 from the germline V gene are MDHEN and SYDVKM. Trimming left V 3 bases short and J 4 bases short, with 6 bases between. The CDR3 nucleotides read TGTGCCAGCAGTTTTAGGCCCACTGAAGCTTTCTTT. Its protein product is CASSFRPTEAFF.

This clone has only one observation. V gene TRBV5-1 combines with J gene TRBJ2-3; 7 positions match TRBD1. V lost 2 bases to trimming and J lost 14 bases; unmatched junction nucleotides: 14. Germline assignment: CDR1 SGHRS and CDR2 YFSETQ. This CDR3 region has 14 residues. Written as DNA, the CDR3 is TGCGCCAGCAGCTTCGGACAGGACAGCCACAGGGCGTATTTT. This sequence encodes CASSFGQDSHRAYF.

V is TRBV3-1 (or the pseudogene TRBV3-2) and J is TRBJ2-1; TRBD2 might be the D (6 bases). V was shortened by 2 bases and J by 9 bases, with 8 bases between the two germline ends. Germline CDR1 reads LGHDT; CDR2 reads YNNKEL (reference sequence). This CDR3 spans 12 amino acids. The CDR3 sequence: CASSQLASEQFF. The CDR3 coding sequence is TGTGCCAGCAGCCAACTAGCGAGTGAGCAGTTCTTC.

The chain couples TRBV4-2 to TRBJ1-4, with D perhaps matching TRBD1 (5 bases). CDR1 and CDR2 (germline): LGHNA, YNFKEQ. The CDR3 consists of 16 residues. V lost 0 bases and J 7 bases, leaving 15 bases between the germline ends. CDR3: CASSQDRTGGVEKLFF. For the CDR3, the DNA is TGTGCCAGCAGCCAAGACCGAACAGGAGGGGTTGAAAAACTGTTTTTT.

The rearrangement uses TRBV6-5 and TRBJ1-1; no definite D call. V shed 4 bases and J shed 2 bases, with 8 bases lying between them. The length of the CDR3 is 13 residues. Germline V gives CDR1 MNHEY, CDR2 SVGAGI. The CDR3 DNA follows: TGTGCCAGCAGTTCGAACGGAAACACTGAAGCTTTCTTT. Encoded protein: CASSSNGNTEAFF.